This TCR beta chain derives from a study of blood T cell repertoires in COVID-19. Study background: COVID-19 samples from acute and convalescent phases originated in the United States, Italy and Spain. The cDNA or gDNA used as material had been derived from T cells, B-cell-depleted T cells, or PBMCs.

In germline, CDR1 is SGHNT, CDR2 YYREEE (reference sequence). This CDR3 is 15 amino acids long. V was pared by 3 bases and J by 1 base, with 5 bases of the junction left unmatched. In the authors' methods: Nucleated cell counts were estimated from reference gene primer amplification. Sequencing used immunoSEQ multiplex PCR; TCRdb keeps in-frame clones, though not all of them. That table gives V, J and clone size, and the DNA gave D and trimming. The table has about 46,000 clones, 87% seen once. Sequencing used peripheral blood. V and J are TRBV5-4 and TRBJ1-1; 8 bases align to TRBD1. This TCR was recovered from a human donor in a cohort sampled during active COVID-19. CDR3: CASSSTGVTNTEAFF. Here the CDR3 DNA reads TGTGCCAGCAGCTCGACAGGGGTCACGAACACTGAAGCTTTCTTT.